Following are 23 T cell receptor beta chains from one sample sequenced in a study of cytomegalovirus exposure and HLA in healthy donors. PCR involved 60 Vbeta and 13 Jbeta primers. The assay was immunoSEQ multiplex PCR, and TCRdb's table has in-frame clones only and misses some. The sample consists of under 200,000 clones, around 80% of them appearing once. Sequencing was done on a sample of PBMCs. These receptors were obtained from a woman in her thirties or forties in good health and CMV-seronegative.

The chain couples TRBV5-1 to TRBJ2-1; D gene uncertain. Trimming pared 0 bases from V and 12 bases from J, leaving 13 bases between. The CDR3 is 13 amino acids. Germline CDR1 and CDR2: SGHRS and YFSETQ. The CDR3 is CASSLDLRGGQFF. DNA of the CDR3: TGCGCCAGCAGCTTGGACCTACGTGGTGGGCAGTTCTTC.

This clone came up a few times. The CDR3 coding sequence is TGTGCCAGCAGGCCCCAGGGACTTCGCGGCTACACCTTC. Translation gives CASRPQGLRGYTF. The J gene is TRBJ1-2, the V gene TRBV6-5, with a possible D match to TRBD1 (5 bases). This CDR3 contains 13 residues. From germline, CDR1 is MNHEY and CDR2 SVGAGI. Between the trimmed V and J ends, which lost 6 bases and 8 bases, there was a span of 16 bases.

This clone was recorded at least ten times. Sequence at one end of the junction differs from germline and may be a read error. CDR3 in amino acids: CASSLTGVKDF. CDR3 nucleotide sequence: TGTGCCAGCAGCTTAACCGGGGTAAAGGACTTC. The rearrangement links TRBV7-2 to TRBJ2-7, with a possible D match to TRBD2 (5 bases). The CDR3 contains 11 residues. Looked up from germline, CDR1 is SGHTA and CDR2 is FQGNSA.

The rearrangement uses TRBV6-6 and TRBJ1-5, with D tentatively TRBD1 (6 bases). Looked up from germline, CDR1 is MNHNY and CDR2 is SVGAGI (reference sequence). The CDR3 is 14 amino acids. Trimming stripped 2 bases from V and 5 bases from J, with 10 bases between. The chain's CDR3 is CASSYPGHDQPQHF. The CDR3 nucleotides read TGTGCCAGCAGTTACCCGGGACACGATCAGCCCCAGCATTTT.

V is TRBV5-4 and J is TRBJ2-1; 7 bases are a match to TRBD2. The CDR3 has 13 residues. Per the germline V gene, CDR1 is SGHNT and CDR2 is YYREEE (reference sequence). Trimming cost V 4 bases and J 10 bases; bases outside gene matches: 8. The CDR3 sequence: CASSILPGLEQFF. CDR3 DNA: TGTGCCAGCAGCATATTGCCGGGACTAGAGCAGTTCTTC.

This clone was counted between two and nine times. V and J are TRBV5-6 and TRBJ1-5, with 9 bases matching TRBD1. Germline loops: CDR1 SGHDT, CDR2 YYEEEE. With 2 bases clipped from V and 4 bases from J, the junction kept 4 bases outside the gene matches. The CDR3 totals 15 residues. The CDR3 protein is CASSFGTGRNQPQHF. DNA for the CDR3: TGTGCCAGCAGCTTTGGGACAGGGCGTAATCAGCCCCAGCATTTT. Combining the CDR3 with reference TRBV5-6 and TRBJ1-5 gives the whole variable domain DAGVTQSPTHLIKTRGQQVTLRCSPKSGHDTVSWYQQALGQGPQFIFQYYEEEERQRGNFPDRFSGHQFPNYSSELNVNALLLGDSALYLCASSFGTGRNQPQHFGDGTRLSIL.

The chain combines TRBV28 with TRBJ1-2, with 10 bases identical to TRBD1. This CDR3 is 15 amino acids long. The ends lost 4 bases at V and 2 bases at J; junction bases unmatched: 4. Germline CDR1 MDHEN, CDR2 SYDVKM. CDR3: CASSSGQGGNYGYTF. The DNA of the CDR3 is TGTGCCAGCAGTTCCGGACAGGGGGGAAACTATGGCTACACCTTC.

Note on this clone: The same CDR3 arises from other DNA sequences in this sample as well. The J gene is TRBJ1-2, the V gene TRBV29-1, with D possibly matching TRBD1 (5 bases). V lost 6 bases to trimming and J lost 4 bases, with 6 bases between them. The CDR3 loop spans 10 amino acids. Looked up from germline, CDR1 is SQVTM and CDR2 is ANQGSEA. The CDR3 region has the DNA TGCAGCGTCGACAGCTATGGCTACACCTTC. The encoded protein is CSVDSYGYTF.

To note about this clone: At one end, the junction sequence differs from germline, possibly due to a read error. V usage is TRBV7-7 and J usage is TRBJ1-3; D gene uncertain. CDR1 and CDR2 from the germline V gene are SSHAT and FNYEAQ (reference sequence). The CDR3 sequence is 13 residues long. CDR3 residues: CASSLGSGNTIYF. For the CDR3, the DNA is TGTGCTAGCAGCTTGGGCAGTGGAAACACCATATATTTT.

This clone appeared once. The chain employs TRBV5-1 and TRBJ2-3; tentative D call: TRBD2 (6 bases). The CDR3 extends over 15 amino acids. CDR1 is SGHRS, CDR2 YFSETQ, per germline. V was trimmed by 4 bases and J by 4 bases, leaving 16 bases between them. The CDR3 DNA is TGCGCCAGCAGCCGGATTGGCGGGAACGCAGATACGCAGTATTTT. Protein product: CASSRIGGNADTQYF.

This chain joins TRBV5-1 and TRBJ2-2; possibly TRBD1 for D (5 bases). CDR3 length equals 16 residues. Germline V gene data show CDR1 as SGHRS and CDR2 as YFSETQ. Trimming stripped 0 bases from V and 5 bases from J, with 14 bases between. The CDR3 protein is CASSLEGMTRTGELFF. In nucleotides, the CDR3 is TGCGCCAGCAGCTTGGAGGGGATGACCCGGACCGGGGAGCTGTTTTTT.

The chain's CDR3 is CASRKPGDGYTF. CDR3 DNA sequence: TGTGCCAGCAGGAAACCAGGGGATGGCTACACCTTC. V gene TRBV28 combines with J gene TRBJ1-2; possibly TRBD1 for D (6 bases). The germline gives CDR1 MDHEN, CDR2 SYDVKM. CDR3 length: 12 residues. Trimming shortened V by 6 bases and J by 6 bases, and 11 bases separated the two germline ends.

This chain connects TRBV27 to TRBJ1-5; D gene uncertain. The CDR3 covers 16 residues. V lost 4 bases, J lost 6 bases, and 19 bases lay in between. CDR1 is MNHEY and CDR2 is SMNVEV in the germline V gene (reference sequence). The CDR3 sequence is CASSSLPQIVGQPQHF. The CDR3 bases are TGTGCCAGCAGTTCCCTCCCCCAGATTGTTGGTCAGCCCCAGCATTTT.

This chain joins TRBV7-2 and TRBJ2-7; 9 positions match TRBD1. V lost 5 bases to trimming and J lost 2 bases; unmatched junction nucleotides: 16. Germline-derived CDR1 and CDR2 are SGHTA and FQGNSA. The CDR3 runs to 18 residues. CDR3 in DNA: TGTGCCAGCAGCCCCTCCCCGGGACAGGGCGCCACACCCTACGAGCAGTACTTC. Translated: CASSPSPGQGATPYEQYF.

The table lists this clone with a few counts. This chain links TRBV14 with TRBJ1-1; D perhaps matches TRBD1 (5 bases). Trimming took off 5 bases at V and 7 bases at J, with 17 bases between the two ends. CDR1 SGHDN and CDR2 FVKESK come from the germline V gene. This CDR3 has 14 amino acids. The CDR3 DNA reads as TGTGCCAGCAGCAACCTACAGGCCCCCGATGAAGCTTTCTTT. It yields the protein CASSNLQAPDEAFF.

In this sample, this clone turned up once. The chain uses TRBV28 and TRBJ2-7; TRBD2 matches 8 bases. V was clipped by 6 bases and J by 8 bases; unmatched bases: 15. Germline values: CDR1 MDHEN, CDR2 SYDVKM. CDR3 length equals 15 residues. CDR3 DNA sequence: TGTGCCAGCAGCCCGGGAGGGGCCGCCTTTAACAAGCAGTACTTC. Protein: CASSPGGAAFNKQYF.

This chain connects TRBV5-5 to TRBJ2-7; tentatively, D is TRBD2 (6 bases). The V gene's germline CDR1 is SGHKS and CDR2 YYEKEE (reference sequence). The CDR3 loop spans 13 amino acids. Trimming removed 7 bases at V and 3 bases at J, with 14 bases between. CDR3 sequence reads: CASSVLGGYEQYF. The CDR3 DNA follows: TGTGCCAGCTCGGTCCTCGGGGGCTACGAGCAGTACTTC. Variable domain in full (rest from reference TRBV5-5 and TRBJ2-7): DAGVTQSPTHLIKTRGQQVTLRCSPISGHKSVSWYQQVLGQGPQFIFQYYEKEERGRGNFPDRFSARQFPNYSSELNVNALLLGDSALYLCASSVLGGYEQYFGPGTRLTVT.

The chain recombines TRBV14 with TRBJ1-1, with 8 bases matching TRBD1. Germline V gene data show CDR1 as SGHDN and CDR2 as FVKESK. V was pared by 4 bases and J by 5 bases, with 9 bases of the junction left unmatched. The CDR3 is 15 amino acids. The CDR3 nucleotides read TGTGCCAGCAGCCGACAGGCGACAGGGGTGACTGAAGCTTTCTTT. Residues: CASSRQATGVTEAFF.

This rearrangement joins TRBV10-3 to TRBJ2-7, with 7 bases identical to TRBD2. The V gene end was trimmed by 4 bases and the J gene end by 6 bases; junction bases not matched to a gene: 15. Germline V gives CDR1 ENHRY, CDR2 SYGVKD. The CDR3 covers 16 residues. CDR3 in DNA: TGTGCCATCAGTGCAACGGGAGGACCAGGCGGGCGCGAGCAGTACTTC. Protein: CAISATGGPGGREQYF.

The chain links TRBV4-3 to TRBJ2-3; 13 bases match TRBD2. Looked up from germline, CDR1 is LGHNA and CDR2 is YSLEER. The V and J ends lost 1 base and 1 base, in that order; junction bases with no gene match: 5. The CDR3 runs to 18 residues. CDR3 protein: CASSQARLAGGGTDTQYF. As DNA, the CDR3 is TGCGCCAGCAGCCAAGCCCGACTAGCGGGAGGAGGCACAGATACGCAGTATTTT.

The CDR3 nucleotides are TGCGCCAGCAGCCAAGATCGGGGGGGCGCGAACACCGGGGAGCTGTTTTTT. This codes for CASSQDRGGANTGELFF. V and J are TRBV4-3 and TRBJ2-2; 8 nucleotides match TRBD2. Trimming took 0 bases from V and 0 from J; bases not matched to a gene: 3. Per germline, CDR1 LGHNA and CDR2 YSLEER. CDR3 size: 17 residues.

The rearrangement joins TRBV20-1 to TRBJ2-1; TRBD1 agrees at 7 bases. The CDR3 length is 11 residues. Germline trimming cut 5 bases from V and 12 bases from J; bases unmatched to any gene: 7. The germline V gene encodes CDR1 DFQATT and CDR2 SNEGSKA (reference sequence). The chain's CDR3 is CSAQGTVGQFF. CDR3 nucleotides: TGCAGTGCTCAAGGGACAGTAGGGCAGTTCTTC.

CDR3 sequence: CASSGRARSTIYF. The CDR3 DNA is TGTGCCAGCAGTGGCAGGGCCAGGAGCACCATATATTTT. This chain links TRBV6-1 with TRBJ1-3; D is possibly TRBD1 (5 bases). The CDR3 loop spans 13 amino acids. Germline V gives CDR1 MNHNS, CDR2 SASEGT. The V end lost 4 bases, the J end lost 9 bases, and 13 bases lay between the germline ends.